The clone carrying this T cell receptor (beta chain) was counted only a few times. Its target is unknown. This specimen comes from a study of cytomegalovirus exposure and HLA in healthy donors. Study details: From HLA-typed donors, an early data release held tens of millions of unique TCRs.

General study points: On later analysis, the bulk of CMV-associated TCR beta chains appeared to be HLA-restricted. A later analysis showed that HLA-associated TCR beta chains had undergone more clonal expansion than equally common others. Accounts indicate the classifier identified cytomegalovirus status with strong specificity and sensitivity.

The PCR made use of 60 Vbeta and 13 Jbeta primers. TCRdb's copy holds only in-frame clones and misses some; the assay was immunoSEQ multiplex PCR. The table has approximately 76,000 clones, 60% to 75% seen once. With V trimmed by 6 bases and J by 4 bases, 8 bases remained unmatched. The CDR3 runs to 15 residues. The germline V gene encodes CDR1 ENHRY and CDR2 SYGVKD. The chain uses TRBV10-3 and TRBJ2-2; 7 bases match TRBD2. The sequence came from a woman between 40 and 50 years old in good health and CMV-seropositive. The sequenced sample consisted of PBMCs. Here the CDR3 reads CAISLEREGTGELFF. The CDR3 nucleotides read TGTGCCATCAGCCTAGAGCGGGAAGGCACCGGGGAGCTGTTTTTT.